This TCR beta chain was sequenced in a study of PD-1 blockade in classical Hodgkin lymphoma. Turning to the study itself: Intravenous nivolumab at 3 mg/kg was given to patients every 2 weeks.

Trimming pared 5 bases from V and 1 base from J, leaving 9 bases between. Per germline, CDR1 SGHRS and CDR2 YFSETQ. CDR3 length: 13 amino acids. Assay used: immunoSEQ multiplex PCR; TCRdb lists only in-frame clones, some missing. Of around 39,000 clones in the sample, just over 75% were seen once. Relapses following autologous stem cell transplantation were seen in all patients, with brentuximab vedotin exposure varying. The sequenced sample was peripheral blood mononuclear cells (PBMCs), obtained before the second cycle of nivolumab. The clonotype originates from a human donor with classical Hodgkin lymphoma. This chain joins TRBV5-1 and TRBJ1-1, with D hard to call. The CDR3 spells CASRPDGNTEAFF. DNA for the CDR3: TGCGCCAGCAGACCGGACGGGAACACTGAAGCTTTCTTT.